This is a list of T cell receptor beta chains from one sample in a study of control samples from healthy donors and cancer patients. Profiling relied on immunoSEQ multiplex PCR, and the TCRdb table lists in-frame clones only, not all of them. The sample shows under 150,000 clones, around 86% of them seen only once. The sequenced sample consisted of blood. The receptors derive from a man younger than 40 in good health. CDR3s include the opening cysteine and the closing phenylalanine or tryptophan. Each record gives: D gene, clone size, J gene, V gene, CDR3 DNA, CDR3 protein. The D gene is left open where the match is weak. Size is stated for part of the rows, as once, few or many counts, or as a class when the clone is expanded.

>-|-|TRBJ2-2|TRBV25-1
TGTGCCAGCAGTCTCACGGGTGCGAACACCGGGGAGCTGTTTTTT
CASSLTGANTGELFF
>-|-|TRBJ2-1|TRBV24-1
TGTGCCACCAGTGCCCCGACCGCGAGCTCCTACAATGAGCAGTTCTTC
CATSAPTASSYNEQFF
>-|-|TRBJ2-3|TRBV9
TGTGCCAGCAGCGAACGAGCTGGGGGGACAGATACGCAGTATTTT
CASSERAGGTDTQYF
>TRBD1|-|TRBJ1-5|TRBV6-6
TGTGCCATGGGAGGGGGCCGTTTTCAGCCCCAGCATTTT
CAMGGGRFQPQHF
>-|-|TRBJ1-3|TRBV12-5
TGTGCTAGTGAGGATGAGGGAAACACCATATATTTT
CASEDEGNTIYF
>TRBD1|-|TRBJ1-2|TRBV4-3
TGCGCCAGCAGCCAAGAACGTCTCGGACAGGGGATCTATGGCTACACCTTC
CASSQERLGQGIYGYTF
>-|-|TRBJ2-3|TRBV9
TGTGCCAGCAGCGTAGGGGCAGGAGATACGCAGTATTTT
CASSVGAGDTQYF
>-|-|TRBJ1-5|TRBV7-2
TGTGCCAGCAGCCTAAGCGGCAATCAGCCCCAGCATTTT
CASSLSGNQPQHF
>TRBD1|once|TRBJ2-7|TRBV19
TGTGCCAGTGGACAGGGGGGCTCCTACGAGCAGTACTTC
CASGQGGSYEQYF
>-|-|TRBJ1-6|TRBV11-2
TGTGCCAGCAGCCCCACGGATCGGGGGGCGTATTCACCCCTCCACTTT
CASSPTDRGAYSPLHF
>-|-|TRBJ2-3|TRBV18
TGTGCCAGCTCACCGGGGGTCCTTGTGGATACGCAGTATTTT
CASSPGVLVDTQYF
>TRBD1|once|TRBJ1-1|TRBV19
TGTGCCAGTAGTATGACCTGGACAGGGGGCTCTGAAGCTTTCTTT
CASSMTWTGGSEAFF
>-|-|TRBJ1-2|TRBV3-1/TRBV3-2
TGTGCCAGCAGCCAAAGTATGAAAGCTAACTATGGCTACACCTTC
CASSQSMKANYGYTF
>-|-|TRBJ2-5|TRBV6-1
TGTGCCAGCAGTGAACCCGGACAGAAAGAGACCCAGTACTTC
CASSEPGQKETQYF
>-|-|TRBJ2-1|TRBV11-2
TGTGCCAGCAGCTCCAGGATGAATGAGCAGTTCTTC
CASSSRMNEQFF
>-|-|TRBJ2-1|TRBV10-3
TGTGCCCTACGGGACCCCGCAGACTACAATGAGCAGTTCTTC
CALRDPADYNEQFF
>TRBD1|-|TRBJ2-3|TRBV7-6
TGTGCCAGCAGCCCCCGACAGGGCCTCACAGATACGCAGTATTTT
CASSPRQGLTDTQYF
>-|-|TRBJ1-3|TRBV2
TGTGCCAGCAGGGGATACAGGGTTGGAAACACCATATATTTT
CASRGYRVGNTIYF
>-|-|TRBJ1-3|TRBV10-3
TGTGCCACCTCCGAGACGTCGTCAAACACCATATATTTT
CATSETSSNTIYF
>-|-|TRBJ2-7|TRBV4-1
TGCGCCAGCAGCCAAGATGGGGAAGAGCAGTACTTC
CASSQDGEEQYF
>-|-|TRBJ1-3|TRBV6-1
TGTGCCAGCAGTGAAGCGGCGGGAAGCTCTGGAAACACCATATATTTT
CASSEAAGSSGNTIYF
>TRBD2|once|TRBJ2-5|TRBV6-2/TRBV6-3
TGTGCCAGCAGTTTGGGACTAGCGGGGTCCCAAGAGACCCAGTACTTC
CASSLGLAGSQETQYF
>-|few|TRBJ1-1|TRBV3-1/TRBV3-2
TGTGCCAGCAGCCGTGGACAGCTGAACACTGAAGCTTTCTTT
CASSRGQLNTEAFF
>-|-|TRBJ1-1|TRBV27
TGTGCCAGCAGCCGACTACCGGGACAAATGAACACTGAAGCTTTCTTT
CASSRLPGQMNTEAFF
>TRBD1|-|TRBJ2-1|TRBV5-1
TGCGCCAGCAGCTATTGGGGAACAGGGGGAAGCTCCTACAATGAGCAGTTCTTC
CASSYWGTGGSSYNEQFF
>-|-|TRBJ2-7|TRBV14
TGTGCCAGCAGCTCCCCCCGGCAGGGGTACGAGCAGTACTTC
CASSSPRQGYEQYF
>-|-|TRBJ2-7|TRBV5-1
TGCGCCAGCAGCTTCACCTCCTACGAGCAGTACTTC
CASSFTSYEQYF
>-|-|TRBJ1-5|TRBV28
TGTGCCAGCAGTTTGGCGGGGCTCAATCAGCCCCAGCATTTT
CASSLAGLNQPQHF
>-|-|TRBJ1-2|TRBV7-9
TGTGCCAGCAGCTCGGTCCGGGGGCTTGGCTATGGCTACACCTTC
CASSSVRGLGYGYTF
>-|-|TRBJ1-1|TRBV6-5
TGTGCCAGCAGCACCGGGACCAACACTGTAGCTTTCTTT
CASSTGTNTVAFF
>-|-|TRBJ2-1|TRBV6-2/TRBV6-3
TGTGCCAGCAGTAAGACAAGAGAGCAGTTCTTC
CASSKTREQFF
>TRBD2|-|TRBJ2-1|TRBV6-2/TRBV6-3
TGTGCCAGCAGTTATGGACTAGCGACTTACAATGAGCAGTTCTTC
CASSYGLATYNEQFF
>TRBD2|-|TRBJ2-5|TRBV7-3
TGTGCCAGCAGCTTGTTAGCGGGGGGTCTCCAAGAGACCCAGTACTTC
CASSLLAGGLQETQYF
>TRBD1|few|TRBJ2-1|TRBV5-8
TGTGCCAGCAGCCTCCACCCAGGGACAGGGGGAAACAATGAGCAGTTCTTC
CASSLHPGTGGNNEQFF
>-|-|TRBJ2-2|TRBV7-2
TGTGCCAGCAGCGGACTAAACAGGGAGCTGTTTTTT
CASSGLNRELFF
>-|-|TRBJ2-3|TRBV24-1
TGTGCCACCAGTGATTCTCCCCGAGATACGCAGTATTTT
CATSDSPRDTQYF
>TRBD1|few|TRBJ2-7|TRBV27
TGTGCCAGCGGACAGGGTTCGGCCGAGCAGTACTTC
CASGQGSAEQYF
>-|once|TRBJ1-3|TRBV2
TGTGCCAGCAGTGCTCTCATTTCTGGAAACACCATATATTTT
CASSALISGNTIYF
>TRBD1|-|TRBJ2-7|TRBV4-3
TGCGCCAGCAGCCAAGATCAGATCGGAGGGGGGACAGGCAGCTACGAGCAGTACTTC
CASSQDQIGGGTGSYEQYF
>TRBD2|-|TRBJ2-5|TRBV28
TGTGCCAGCAGGAGGGGAGGGACTAGGGGGACCCAGTACTTC
CASRRGGTRGTQYF
>-|-|TRBJ1-2|TRBV29-1
TGCAGCGTTGAAAGGCAGGCTGGCTACACCTTC
CSVERQAGYTF